Listed below are T cell receptor beta chains from one sample, sequenced in a study of cytomegalovirus exposure and HLA in healthy donors. Data came from immunoSEQ multiplex PCR; TCRdb stores just in-frame clones and leaves some out. The table shows about 150,000 clones, with about 70% occurring only once. The specimen was PBMCs. The receptors originated from a woman in her fifties or sixties in good health and CMV-seropositive. Both conserved end residues are part of each CDR3. The order of the fields is V gene, D gene, J gene, clone size, CDR3 DNA, CDR3 protein. D genes are given only for firm matches. Clone size is given for some rows only: seen once, a few or many times, or a class if the clone is expanded.

>TRBV28|.|TRBJ1-2|few
TGTGCCAGCAGTTTACCTGTAGACTATGGCTACACCTTC
CASSLPVDYGYTF
>TRBV25-1|TRBD1|TRBJ1-1|.
TGTGCCAGCAGTGAAAATGAGGGACAGGGCCACACTGAAGCTTTCTTT
CASSENEGQGHTEAFF
>TRBV2|TRBD1|TRBJ1-1|few
TGTGCCAGCAGGGGGGACAGCTTGAACACTGAAGCTTTCTTT
CASRGDSLNTEAFF
>TRBV28|.|TRBJ1-3|.
TGTGCCAGCAGTCCTCCGGGCAGGGCAGGAAACACCATATATTTT
CASSPPGRAGNTIYF
>TRBV19|.|TRBJ1-5|.
TGTGCCAGTAGTCCCCGGGGGGGGGATCGCAATCAGCCCCAGCATTTT
CASSPRGGDRNQPQHF
>TRBV6-1|.|TRBJ2-7|few
TGTGCCAGCAGTGAAGCGTGGCAGTCCTACGAGCAGTACTTC
CASSEAWQSYEQYF
>TRBV5-1|TRBD2|TRBJ2-4|.
TGCGCCAGCAGCTTGGAACTAGCGGGAGGTTCTGACATTCAGTACTTC
CASSLELAGGSDIQYF
>TRBV5-1|TRBD1|TRBJ1-5|few
TGCGCCAGCAGCTTAAGCGACAGGGCAGGTCAGCCCCAGCATTTT
CASSLSDRAGQPQHF
>TRBV28|.|TRBJ2-7|.
TGTGCCAGCAGCATCACCTACGAGCAGTACTTC
CASSITYEQYF
>TRBV28|TRBD2|TRBJ2-7|.
TGTGCCAGCAGTCCCACGGGACTAGCGGGTGTCCACGAGCAGTACTTC
CASSPTGLAGVHEQYF
>TRBV5-4|TRBD1|TRBJ1-4|.
TGTGCCGCGCAGGCCGGGACAGGGCTTGGAAAACTGTTTTTT
CAAQAGTGLGKLFF
>TRBV19|TRBD1|TRBJ2-1|.
TGTGCCAGTAGTATTTTCTCGACAGGGGGCGCGGGCAATGAGCAGTTCTTC
CASSIFSTGGAGNEQFF
>TRBV2|.|TRBJ1-4|few
TGTGCCAGCACTACGGAACTAAATGAAAAACTGTTTTTT
CASTTELNEKLFF
>TRBV7-8|TRBD1|TRBJ1-3|.
TGTGCCAGCAGCCGCTTGGGACAGGGGGCTGGAAACACCATATATTTT
CASSRLGQGAGNTIYF
>TRBV30|.|TRBJ2-6|.
TGTGCCTGCCGGGACTCCAAAAGGGCCAACGTCCTGACTTTC
CACRDSKRANVLTF
>TRBV5-1|TRBD1|TRBJ1-3|.
TGCGCCAGCAGCCCATGGACAGGGCTTGGAAACACCATATATTTT
CASSPWTGLGNTIYF
>TRBV19|TRBD1|TRBJ1-5|once
TGTGCCAGTAGACCTAGACAGGGTGGAAATCAGCCCCAGCATTTT
CASRPRQGGNQPQHF
>TRBV10-3|.|TRBJ1-1|.
TGTGCCATCAGTGAGTTTCCCAGGGCCACGGGGGTAGAAGCTTTCTTT
CAISEFPRATGVEAFF
>TRBV9|.|TRBJ1-2|.
TGTGCCAGCAGCGTAGCTGGGGGGGCCACGGGCTATGGCTACACCTTC
CASSVAGGATGYGYTF
>TRBV4-1|TRBD2|TRBJ2-5|.
TGCGCCAGCATGGGAGGGTCGGAGACCCAGTACTTC
CASMGGSETQYF
>TRBV5-1|TRBD1|TRBJ1-2|few
TGCGCCAGCAGCTTGGCCCCGGGACAGCTAGGTGGTGGCTACACCTTC
CASSLAPGQLGGGYTF
>TRBV6-6|.|TRBJ2-1|.
TGTGCCAGCAGTGGCACCGACAGGAGCTCCTACAATGAGCAGTTCTTC
CASSGTDRSSYNEQFF
>TRBV2|TRBD1|TRBJ1-4|once
TGTGCCAGCAGTGAAGCGGTGGGACAGGTTTTT
CASSEAVGQVF
>TRBV5-4|TRBD2|TRBJ2-7|few
TGTGCCAGCAGCTTGGGTAGCGGGGCCTTCTACGAGCAGTACTTC
CASSLGSGAFYEQYF
>TRBV19|.|TRBJ2-3|.
TGTGCCAGTAGTATTTGGCGCCGGGGTGGCGCAGATACGCAGTATTTT
CASSIWRRGGADTQYF
>TRBV5-4|.|TRBJ2-7|.
TGTGCGACCCCTCGGGGGGCAGGGGGCCTTTCGTCCTACGAGCAGTACTTC
CATPRGAGGLSSYEQYF